The 15 T cell receptor beta chains below were found in one sample sequenced in a study of long-term antiretroviral therapy in people with HIV (dated by TCRdb to between 2021 and 2023). The immunoSEQ hsTCRB v3.0 assay was used at survey level resolution to sequence the TRB variable region. TCRdb mirrors the immuneACCESS table, restricted to in-frame sequences. Some clones are absent from its copies; in checked studies, under half trace to an unresolved V gene, and the reason for the others is unknown. Here the sample has some 21,000 clones; roughly 87% occur a single time. The top ten clonotypes cover 5% of the sample. The sequencing here drew on unsorted PBMCs, taken 0.3 years after starting antiretroviral therapy. These receptors were collected from a man between 50 and 59 years old with HIV.

This clone was seen only once. The chain employs TRBV2 and TRBJ2-1, with 10 bases aligning to TRBD2. CDR1 is SNHLY, CDR2 FYNNEI, per germline. The CDR3 sequence is 17 residues long. V shed 5 bases and J 2 bases; nucleotides not matched to a gene: 9. CDR3 sequence: CASSFPGLATAYNEQFF. The CDR3 coding sequence is TGTGCCAGCAGTTTTCCGGGACTAGCGACAGCCTACAATGAGCAGTTCTTC.

The chain is built from TRBV6-1 and TRBJ1-2, with 10 bases fitting TRBD1. J gave up 5 bases and V 5 bases, and 8 bases lay outside the gene matches. Germline CDR1 reads MNHNS; CDR2 reads SASEGT. The CDR3 covers 15 residues. CDR3 nucleotide sequence: TGTGCCAGCAGTACCCTGACAGGGGGCGCATATGGCTACACCTTC. It translates to CASSTLTGGAYGYTF.

The rearrangement joins TRBV5-1 to TRBJ2-3, with 15 positions matching TRBD2. Per germline, CDR1 SGHRS and CDR2 YFSETQ. The CDR3 totals 17 residues. V shed 3 bases and J 0 bases; nucleotides not matched to a gene: 2. The CDR3 region is CASSSGTSGRSTDTQYF. For the CDR3, the DNA is TGCGCCAGCAGCTCAGGGACTAGCGGGAGGAGCACAGATACGCAGTATTTT.

The rearrangement joins TRBV28 to TRBJ2-2, with 14 bases lining up with TRBD2. This CDR3 is 16 amino acids long. Losses at the gene ends were 5 bases for V and 6 bases for J; bases not matched to a gene: 5. Germline CDR1 reads MDHEN; CDR2 reads SYDVKM. This CDR3 reads CASSPGLAGVSGELFF. As DNA, the CDR3 is TGTGCCAGCAGTCCGGGACTAGCGGGAGTATCCGGGGAGCTGTTTTTT.

The chain has TRBV10-3 and TRBJ1-1, with D possibly being TRBD1 (6 bases). Germline-derived CDR1 and CDR2 are ENHRY and SYGVKD. Trimming shortened V by 6 bases and J by 8 bases, and 13 bases separated the two germline ends. The CDR3 consists of 12 residues. The CDR3 spells CAIREDRPEAFF. Here the CDR3 DNA reads TGTGCCATCAGGGAAGACAGGCCCGAAGCTTTCTTT.

This clone was detected a few times. The V call is TRBV11-2, the J call TRBJ2-7; D is ambiguous. CDR1 SGHAT and CDR2 FQNNGV come from the germline V gene. The CDR3 runs to 9 residues. V shed 11 bases and J shed 0 bases, with 2 bases lying between them. The CDR3 nucleotides read TGTGCCGGCTCCTACGAGCAGTACTTC. It specifies CAGSYEQYF.

The chain couples TRBV6-5 to TRBJ2-2, with TRBD2 matching 12 bases. Per germline, CDR1 MNHEY and CDR2 SVGAGI. The CDR3 contains 14 residues. The ends lost 6 bases at V and 7 bases at J; junction bases unmatched: 3. CDR3 amino acids: CASRPGLAGGELFF. The CDR3 nucleotides read TGTGCCAGCAGGCCGGGACTAGCGGGCGGGGAGCTGTTTTTT.

This clone was seen just once. V and J are TRBV7-9 and TRBJ1-4, with TRBD1 matching 10 bases. The CDR3 loop spans 16 amino acids. Germline assignment: CDR1 SEHNR and CDR2 FQNEAQ (reference sequence). The J segment lost 8 bases and the V segment lost 4 bases, leaving 10 bases of the junction unmatched. CDR3 DNA: TGTGCCAGCAGCTGGGAAGGACAGGGGGGTGGAGAAAAACTGTTTTTT. This codes for CASSWEGQGGGEKLFF.

J is TRBJ2-5 and V is TRBV28; perhaps TRBD1 as D (5 bases). The germline V gene has CDR1 MDHEN and CDR2 SYDVKM. Trimming stripped 2 bases from V and 5 bases from J, with 9 bases between. The CDR3 length is 13 residues. The CDR3 nucleotides are TGTGCCAGCAGTTTACAGGGTTCGGAGACCCAGTACTTC. Protein product: CASSLQGSETQYF.

V usage is TRBV14 and J usage is TRBJ2-7; 7 bases match TRBD1. This CDR3 spans 14 amino acids. CDR1 is SGHDN and CDR2 is FVKESK in the germline V gene. V dropped 2 bases and J dropped 1; count of bases not matched to a gene: 2. In DNA form, the CDR3 reads TGTGCCAGCAGCCAATCAGGGGGATCCTACGAGCAGTACTTC. Protein: CASSQSGGSYEQYF.

This chain connects TRBV5-1 to TRBJ2-3, with TRBD1 as a possible D gene (6 bases). Germline V lookup: CDR1 SGHRS, CDR2 YFSETQ. Trimming cost V 4 bases and J 0 bases, with 15 bases left between them. There are 16 residues in the CDR3. Here the CDR3 reads CASSPGDTTSTDTQYF. The CDR3 DNA reads TGCGCCAGCAGCCCCGGGGACACCACGAGCACAGATACGCAGTATTTT.

This clone has just one count. The V gene is TRBV4-3, the J gene TRBJ1-4; D is undetermined. Germline V gene lookup returns CDR1 LGHNA and CDR2 YSLEER. The CDR3 runs to 13 residues. Between the trimmed V and J ends, which lost 4 bases and 7 bases, there was a span of 10 bases. CDR3 sequence: CASSPNMGEKLFF. In nucleotides, the CDR3 is TGCGCCAGCAGCCCTAATATGGGTGAAAAACTGTTTTTT.

This clone was counted between two and nine times. The genes are TRBV11-2 and TRBJ2-7; the D is unclear. Germline V lookup: CDR1 SGHAT, CDR2 FQNNGV. The ends were cut back, 1 base at V and 7 bases at J, with 8 bases in the middle. This CDR3 comprises 12 residues. The CDR3 sequence: CASSLGRAEQYF. The DNA for the CDR3 is TGTGCCAGCAGCTTAGGTAGGGCAGAGCAGTACTTC.

The chain uses TRBV19 and TRBJ1-5; no clear D gene. Germline V lookup: CDR1 LNHDA, CDR2 SQIVND (reference sequence). The CDR3 is 14 residues long. The V and J ends lost 2 bases and 2 bases respectively, with 7 bases between them. The CDR3 sequence is CASSIRTGNQPQHF. The CDR3 coding sequence is TGTGCCAGTAGTATAAGGACCGGCAATCAGCCCCAGCATTTT.

The chain recombines TRBV28 with TRBJ1-2; weak D call: TRBD1 (6 bases). Between the trimmed V and J ends, which lost 3 bases and 6 bases, there was a span of 11 bases. The CDR3 length is 13 residues. Germline values: CDR1 MDHEN, CDR2 SYDVKM. CDR3 DNA: TGTGCCAGCAGTTTTTCAGGGGAGGATGGCTACACCTTC. This sequence encodes CASSFSGEDGYTF.